This T cell receptor (beta chain) was captured in a study of blood T cell repertoires in COVID-19. The wider study: Sites in the United States, Italy and Spain provided acute and convalescent COVID-19 samples. Sample material is recorded as cDNA or gDNA derived from T cells, B-cell-depleted T cells, or PBMCs.

The V gene's germline CDR1 is ENHRY and CDR2 SYGVKD. The V gene end was trimmed by 0 bases and the J gene end by 9 bases; junction bases not matched to a gene: 17. The CDR3 totals 18 residues. In the original workflow: It was from reference gene primer amplification that nucleated cell counts were estimated. Clones were read by immunoSEQ multiplex PCR, and TCRdb kept only the in-frame ones, dropping some. That table supplies the V and J calls and clone size; D and trimming were determined from the DNA. Here the sample spans around 300,000 clones, 70% to 90% being singletons. This sequence joins TRBV10-3 and TRBJ2-3, with TRBD2 matching 8 bases. The TCR sequence derives from a woman aged 65 to 85 with acute or convalescent COVID-19. Sequenced: peripheral blood. The CDR3 region has the DNA TGTGCCATCAGTGAGTCGATGGCGTGGGCGGGGGGCCTGCAAACGCAGTATTTT. Protein product: CAISESMAWAGGLQTQYF.